This T cell receptor beta chain appears in the sequencing data of a study of early T cells in non-severe SARS-CoV-2 infection. The library protocol tagged individual cDNA molecules with unique molecular identifiers. TCRdb reprocessed the 5' RACE reads via MiXCR and lists one record per CDR3 protein. The top ten clones hold around 4.7% of a sample with more than 45,000 distinct CDR3 sequences, around 12% of them seen once. Germline CDR1 SGHRS, CDR2 YFSETQ. CDR3 length equals 15 residues. The V segment lost 1 base and the J segment 2 bases; nucleotides outside the gene matches: 3. This clonotype has at least ten counts.

Material: whole blood. J is TRBJ2-3 and V is TRBV5-1; 8 bases line up with TRBD1. The sequence came from an adult who was a healthcare worker with PCR-confirmed SARS-CoV-2 infection or an uninfected control (not recorded which). CDR3 amino acids: CASSLRGQDTDTQYF. The CDR3 region has the DNA TGCGCCAGCAGCTTGAGGGGACAGGACACAGATACGCAGTATTTT.